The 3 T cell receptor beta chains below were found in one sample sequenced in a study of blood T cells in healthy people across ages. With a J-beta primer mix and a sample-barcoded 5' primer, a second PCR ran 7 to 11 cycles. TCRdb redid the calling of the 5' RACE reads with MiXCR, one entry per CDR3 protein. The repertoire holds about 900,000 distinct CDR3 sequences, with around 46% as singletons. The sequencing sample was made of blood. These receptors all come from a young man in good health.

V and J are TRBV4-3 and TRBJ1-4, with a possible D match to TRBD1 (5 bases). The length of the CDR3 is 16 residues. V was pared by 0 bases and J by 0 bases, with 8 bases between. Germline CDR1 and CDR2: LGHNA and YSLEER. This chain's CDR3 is CASSQEGDSTNEKLFF. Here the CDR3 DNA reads TGCGCCAGCAGCCAAGAAGGGGACTCAACTAATGAAAAACTGTTTTTT.

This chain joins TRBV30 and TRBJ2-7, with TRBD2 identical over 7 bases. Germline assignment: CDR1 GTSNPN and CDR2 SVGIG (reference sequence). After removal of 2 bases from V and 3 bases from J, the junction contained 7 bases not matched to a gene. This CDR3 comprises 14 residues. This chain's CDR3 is CAWSWGEGLYEQYF. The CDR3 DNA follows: TGTGCCTGGAGTTGGGGGGAGGGACTCTACGAGCAGTACTTC.

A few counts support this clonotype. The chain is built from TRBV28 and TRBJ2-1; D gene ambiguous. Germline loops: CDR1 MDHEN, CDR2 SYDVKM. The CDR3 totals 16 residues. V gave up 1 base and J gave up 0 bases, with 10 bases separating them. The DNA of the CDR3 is TGTGCCAGCAGTTTATCCCCGGAGAGCTCCTACAATGAGCAGTTCTTC. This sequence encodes CASSLSPESSYNEQFF. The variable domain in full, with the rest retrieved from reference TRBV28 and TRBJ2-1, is DVKVTQSSRYLVKRTGEKVFLECVQDMDHENMFWYRQDPGLGLRLIYFSYDVKMKEKGDIPEGYSVSREKKERFSLILESASTNQTSMYLCASSLSPESSYNEQFFGPGTRLTVL.